This T cell receptor (beta chain) was retrieved from a study of blood T cell repertoires in COVID-19 (dated by TCRdb to the early 2020s). At the level of the whole study: Samples from collaborators originated in the United States, Italy and Spain and spanned both the acute and convalescent phases of COVID-19. The material from the prospective study consisted of cDNA or gDNA derived from T cells, B-cell-depleted T cells, or PBMCs. Subjects who had been exposed to COVID-19, were actively infected with it, or had recovered from it provided the deeply sampled blood TCRbeta repertoires that made up the dataset. The repertoires were released in a freely available public database intended as a resource for research on the immune response to SARS-CoV-2. The samples were drawn from two sources: the first 160 participants of the ongoing ImmuneRACE study, and about 1,300 subjects contributed by 6 global collaborators. Nearly every sample came with metadata listing a de-identified subject ID, COVID-19 status, age in years and sex. Where available, HLA class I and class II types were obtained from metadata supplied by the sample provider rather than from assay-based typing. The investigation overall reported the following: The quantity of clinical and demographic metadata differed by source and by participant and was supplied without curation.

This clone was recorded once. The antigen this receptor binds is unknown. It has no much larger one-base neighbor in the sample; base qualities were not kept. The germline V end is reduced by 4 bases and the J end by 0 bases; junction bases left unmatched: 7. Measured from the cysteine to the phenylalanine, the CDR3 is 19 residues long. Just CDR3 DNA is preserved here, 57 bases in frame from base 1. CDR1 and CDR2, looked up from the germline V gene (reference sequence), are MNHEY and SMNVEV. The collaborating institutions used their own protocols to collect whole blood in K2EDTA tubes. For TCRbeta analysis, collaborators shipped samples in one of three forms: frozen whole blood, isolated PBMCs, or DNA extracted from either of those sample types. TCRbeta CDR3 regions were amplified from genomic DNA by means of the immunoSEQ Assay, a bias-controlled multiplex PCR. In the authors' own workflow: The number of nucleated cells in each sample was estimated by amplification of reference gene primers within the assay. To quantify the absolute abundance of each unique TCRbeta CDR3 rearrangement, sequence reads were collapsed and filtered. For each sample, productive Simpson clonality was calculated as the square root of Simpson's diversity index over productive rearrangements. Drawn from immuneACCESS, this table holds only the in-frame rearrangements with V and J called that TCRdb kept. Clones are partly lost; checked studies trace under half to an unresolved V gene and leave the rest unexplained. V and J calls and clone size are as listed in that table; D and trimming were resolved from the DNA. The sample has just over 90,000 clones on record, about 88% of them singletons. The ten largest clones take up around 20% of the sample.

The sequenced material came from peripheral blood. The V and J genes are TRBV27 and TRBJ2-3; TRBD2 aligns with 16 central bases. The receptor was derived from a woman over 75 with acute or convalescent COVID-19. The nucleotides are TGTGCCAGCAGTTGGTTGGGACTAGCGGGGGGGCCTAGCACAGATACGCAGTATTTT. Its amino acids are CASSWLGLAGGPSTDTQYF.